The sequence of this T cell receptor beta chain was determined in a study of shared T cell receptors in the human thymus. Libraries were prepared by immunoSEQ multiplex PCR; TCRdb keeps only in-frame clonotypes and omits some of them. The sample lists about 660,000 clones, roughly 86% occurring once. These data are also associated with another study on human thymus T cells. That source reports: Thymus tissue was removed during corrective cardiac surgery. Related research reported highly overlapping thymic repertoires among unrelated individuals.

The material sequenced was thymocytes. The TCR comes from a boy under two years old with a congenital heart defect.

In DNA form, the CDR3 reads TGTGCCAGCAGCCCCTACAGGACTACTACCTACGAGCAGTACTTC. Its translation is CASSPYRTTTYEQYF. The rearrangement joins TRBV5-5 to TRBJ2-7; D possibly corresponds to TRBD2 (6 bases). V lost 4 bases to trimming and J lost 2 bases, with 16 bases between them. This CDR3 has 15 residues. CDR1 and CDR2 (germline): SGHKS, YYEKEE (reference sequence). The full variable domain, rest sourced from reference TRBV5-5 and TRBJ2-7, is DAGVTQSPTHLIKTRGQQVTLRCSPISGHKSVSWYQQVLGQGPQFIFQYYEKEERGRGNFPDRFSARQFPNYSSELNVNALLLGDSALYLCASSPYRTTTYEQYFGPGTRLTVT.